The following is a TCR beta chain sequence with its context. Its antigen is not known. This sample was included in a study of T cell responses to AZD1222 COVID-19 vaccine. Notes on the study in general: Most donors were white British, females outnumbered males, and clonal diversity was possibly underestimated. Among spike-specific TCRs, nearly half reportedly target unmutated variant regions. All repertoire sampling was performed exclusively after the peak T cell response.

Second-dose schedules of about 4 or about 12 weeks were combined. Generated by immunoSEQ multiplex PCR, the TCRdb table keeps only in-frame clones and is missing some. Of under 130,000 clones detected, 80% to 90% appear once; the ten largest clones hold 44%. This CDR3 spans 21 amino acids. The source was peripheral blood, collected 28 days after the second AZD1222 dose. The gene calls are TRBV21-1 and TRBJ2-3. TRBV21-1 has pseudogene status. The receptor comes from an adult who received the AZD1222 COVID-19 vaccine. CDR3 sequence: CASSKGRPGATSQFSTDTQYF. The CDR3 bases are TGTGCCAGCAGCAAAGGTCGGCCAGGAGCTACCTCGCAATTTAGCACAGATACGCAGTATTTT.